These 2 T cell receptor beta chains came from one sample sequenced in a study of T-cell memory formation after mild COVID-19. TCRdb reprocessed the 5' RACE reads with MiXCR, giving one entry per CDR3 protein. The data contain tens of thousands of distinct CDR3 sequences, approximately 7% of them singletons. Input material: PBMCs or a T cell subset sorted from them (not recorded which). These receptors were obtained from an adult who had mild COVID-19 (a few samples of this study predate the infection). Cell type and time point are not known.

This clonotype was found many times. The rearrangement joins TRBV30 to TRBJ2-3, with a tentative D call TRBD1 (6 bases). V was cut by 6 bases and J by 6 bases, with 19 bases left in between. The CDR3 covers 14 residues. In germline, CDR1 is GTSNPN, CDR2 SVGIG (reference sequence). The CDR3 DNA sequence: TGTGCCTGCTCTAGAGGGGGTAAAGCGGATACGCAGTATTTT. It codes for CACSRGGKADTQYF.

This clonotype turned up a few times. The gene calls are TRBV11-2 and TRBJ1-6; D call uncertain. The V and J ends lost 4 bases and 5 bases respectively, with 12 bases between them. The CDR3 has 15 amino acids. The germline gives CDR1 SGHAT, CDR2 FQNNGV. Here the CDR3 reads CASSSGGQNNSPLHF. DNA for the CDR3: TGTGCCAGCAGCTCCGGCGGGCAGAATAATTCACCCCTCCACTTT.